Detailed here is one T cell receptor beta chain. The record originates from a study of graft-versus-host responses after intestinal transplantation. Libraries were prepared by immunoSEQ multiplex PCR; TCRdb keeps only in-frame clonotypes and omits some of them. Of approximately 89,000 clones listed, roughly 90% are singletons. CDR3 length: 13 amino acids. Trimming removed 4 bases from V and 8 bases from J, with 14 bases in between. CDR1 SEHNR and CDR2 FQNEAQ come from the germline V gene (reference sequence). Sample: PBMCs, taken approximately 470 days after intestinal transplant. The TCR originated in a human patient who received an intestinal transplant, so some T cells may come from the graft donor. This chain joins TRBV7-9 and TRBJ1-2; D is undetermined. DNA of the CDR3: TGTGCCAGCAGCTCCCCGGACCGACGGGGCTACACCTTC. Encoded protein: CASSSPDRRGYTF.